This T cell receptor (beta chain) was recorded in a study of cytomegalovirus exposure and HLA in healthy donors. The table came from immunoSEQ multiplex PCR; TCRdb's copy has only in-frame clones and leaves some out. The table lists approximately 120,000 clones, around 94% of them singletons. This clone appeared a single time. Antigen unknown. Whole-study results and caveats: The study designated 150 or so TCR beta chains cytomegalovirus-associated. It was reportedly the case that the classifier diagnosed cytomegalovirus status with high specificity and sensitivity.

What was sequenced was PBMCs. This clonotype was obtained from a young woman in good health and CMV-seronegative.

Written as DNA, the CDR3 is TGTGCCAGCAGTTTAAGTTCGGGGGGGAGAGATACGCAGTATTTT. Protein: CASSLSSGGRDTQYF. V is TRBV28 and J is TRBJ2-3, with 8 bases matching TRBD2. Germline loops: CDR1 MDHEN, CDR2 SYDVKM. The CDR3 is made up of 15 amino acids. The V segment lost 2 bases and the J segment 5 bases; nucleotides outside the gene matches: 6.